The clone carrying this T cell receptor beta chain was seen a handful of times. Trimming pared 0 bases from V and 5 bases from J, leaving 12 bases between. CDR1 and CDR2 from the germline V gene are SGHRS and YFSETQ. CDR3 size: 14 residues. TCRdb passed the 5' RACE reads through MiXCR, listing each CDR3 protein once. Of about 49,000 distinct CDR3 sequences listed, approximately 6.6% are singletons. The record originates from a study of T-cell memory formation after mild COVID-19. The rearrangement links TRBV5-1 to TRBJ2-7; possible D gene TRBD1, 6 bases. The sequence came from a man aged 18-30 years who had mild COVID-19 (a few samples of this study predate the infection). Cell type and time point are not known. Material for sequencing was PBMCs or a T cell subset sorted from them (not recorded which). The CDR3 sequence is CASSLAPGVHEQYF. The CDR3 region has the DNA TGCGCCAGCAGCTTGGCCCCAGGGGTCCACGAGCAGTACTTC.